This T cell receptor (beta chain) was recorded in a study of T cells in Graves' hyperthyroidism and ophthalmopathy. Study-wide points: Ophthalmopathy stood apart from stable hyperthyroidism in a 13 V-J model.

Amplification of TCR beta CDR3 regions used RNA as the template. Primed by the HTBI set, a first-round RT-PCR was run on the TCR CDR3. One entry per CDR3 protein, called by TCRdb with MiXCR from the multiplex PCR reads. The sample lists over 700,000 distinct CDR3 sequences, 38% occurring once. No progression to ophthalmopathy during 18 months of follow-up defined stable disease. The J segment lost 1 base and the V segment lost 2 bases, leaving 12 bases of the junction unmatched. This CDR3 has 18 residues. CDR1 and CDR2 from the germline V gene are SGHVS and FQNEAQ. Notes on this clonotype: Its specificity is not known.

The TCR was taken from a man aged 18 to 30 with Graves' hyperthyroidism. V usage is TRBV7-8 and J usage is TRBJ2-5; TRBD2 matches at 8 bases. Sequencing was carried out using blood. CDR3 in amino acids: CASSLPTQREWLQETQYF. CDR3 nucleotide sequence: TGTGCCAGCAGCTTACCGACTCAGCGGGAGTGGCTCCAAGAGACCCAGTACTTC.